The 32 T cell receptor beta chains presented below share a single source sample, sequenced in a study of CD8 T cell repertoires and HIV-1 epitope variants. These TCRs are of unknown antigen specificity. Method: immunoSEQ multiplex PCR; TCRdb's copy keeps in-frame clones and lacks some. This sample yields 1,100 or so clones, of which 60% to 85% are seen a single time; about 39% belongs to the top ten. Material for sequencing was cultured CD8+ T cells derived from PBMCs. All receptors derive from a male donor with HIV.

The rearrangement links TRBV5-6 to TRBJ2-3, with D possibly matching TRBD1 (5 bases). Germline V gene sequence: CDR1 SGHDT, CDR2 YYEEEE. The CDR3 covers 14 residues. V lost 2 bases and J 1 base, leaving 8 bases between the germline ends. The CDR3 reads CASSFRTRTDTQYF. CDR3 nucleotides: TGTGCCAGCAGCTTCAGGACACGCACAGATACGCAGTATTTT.

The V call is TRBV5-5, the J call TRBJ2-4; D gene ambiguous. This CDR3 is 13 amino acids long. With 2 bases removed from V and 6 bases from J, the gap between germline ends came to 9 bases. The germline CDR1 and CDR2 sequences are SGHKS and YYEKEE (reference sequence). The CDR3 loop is CASSFSSGNIQYF. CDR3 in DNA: TGTGCCAGCAGCTTTTCCTCAGGAAACATTCAGTACTTC. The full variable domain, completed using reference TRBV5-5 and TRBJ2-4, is DAGVTQSPTHLIKTRGQQVTLRCSPISGHKSVSWYQQVLGQGPQFIFQYYEKEERGRGNFPDRFSARQFPNYSSELNVNALLLGDSALYLCASSFSSGNIQYFGAGTRLSVL.

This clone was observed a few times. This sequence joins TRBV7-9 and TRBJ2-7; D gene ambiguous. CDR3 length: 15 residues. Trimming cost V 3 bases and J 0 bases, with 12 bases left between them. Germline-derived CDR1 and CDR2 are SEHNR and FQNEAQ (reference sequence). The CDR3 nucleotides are TGTGCCAGCAGCTTGGGCTCGATGGACTCCTACGAGCAGTACTTC. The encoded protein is CASSLGSMDSYEQYF.

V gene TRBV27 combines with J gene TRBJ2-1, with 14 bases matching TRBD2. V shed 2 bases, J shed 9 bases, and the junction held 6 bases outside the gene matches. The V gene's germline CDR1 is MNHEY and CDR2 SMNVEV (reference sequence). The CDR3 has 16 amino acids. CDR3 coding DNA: TGTGCCAGCAGTTTAAGGGGGACTAGCGGGAGACCTGAGCAGTTCTTC. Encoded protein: CASSLRGTSGRPEQFF.

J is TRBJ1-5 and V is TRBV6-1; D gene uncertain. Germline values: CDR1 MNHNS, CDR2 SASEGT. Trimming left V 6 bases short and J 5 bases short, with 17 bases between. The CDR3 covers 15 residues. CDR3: CASSVDTDNYQPQHF. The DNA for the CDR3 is TGTGCCAGCAGCGTAGACACCGACAACTATCAGCCCCAGCATTTT.

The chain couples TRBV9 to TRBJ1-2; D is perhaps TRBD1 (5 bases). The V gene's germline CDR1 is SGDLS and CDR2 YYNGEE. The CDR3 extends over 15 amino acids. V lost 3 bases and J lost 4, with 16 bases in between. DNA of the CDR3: TGTGCCAGCAGCGCAACCACGGGACCGAGCTATGGCTACACCTTC. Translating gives CASSATTGPSYGYTF.

The CDR3 here is CASSDYHPAGHNEQFF. CDR3 bases: TGTGCCAGCAGTGACTACCATCCTGCGGGTCACAATGAGCAGTTCTTC. The J gene is TRBJ2-1, the V gene TRBV6-1, with D tentatively TRBD2 (5 bases). V lost 3 bases, J lost 5 bases, and 17 bases lay in between. This CDR3 region has 16 residues. Looked up from germline, CDR1 is MNHNS and CDR2 is SASEGT.

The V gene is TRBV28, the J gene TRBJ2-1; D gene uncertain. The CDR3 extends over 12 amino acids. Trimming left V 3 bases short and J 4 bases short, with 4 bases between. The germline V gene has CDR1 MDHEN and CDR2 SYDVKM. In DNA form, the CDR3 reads TGTGCCAGCAGTTTTTTTTACAATGAGCAGTTCTTC. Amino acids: CASSFFYNEQFF. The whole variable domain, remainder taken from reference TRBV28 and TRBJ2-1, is DVKVTQSSRYLVKRTGEKVFLECVQDMDHENMFWYRQDPGLGLRLIYFSYDVKMKEKGDIPEGYSVSREKKERFSLILESASTNQTSMYLCASSFFYNEQFFGPGTRLTVL.

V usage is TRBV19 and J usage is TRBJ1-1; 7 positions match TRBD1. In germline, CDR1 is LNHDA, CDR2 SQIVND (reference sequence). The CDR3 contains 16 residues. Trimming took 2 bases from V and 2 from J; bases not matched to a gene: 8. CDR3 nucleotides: TGTGCCAGTAGTATATTAAGTACAGGGGATAACACTGAAGCTTTCTTT. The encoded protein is CASSILSTGDNTEAFF.

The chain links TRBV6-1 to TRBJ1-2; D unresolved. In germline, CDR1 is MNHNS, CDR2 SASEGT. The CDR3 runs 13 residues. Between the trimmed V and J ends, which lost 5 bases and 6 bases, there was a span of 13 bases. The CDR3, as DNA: TGTGCCAGCAGTCACCCCCGGGAGCATGGCTACACCTTC. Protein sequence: CASSHPREHGYTF.

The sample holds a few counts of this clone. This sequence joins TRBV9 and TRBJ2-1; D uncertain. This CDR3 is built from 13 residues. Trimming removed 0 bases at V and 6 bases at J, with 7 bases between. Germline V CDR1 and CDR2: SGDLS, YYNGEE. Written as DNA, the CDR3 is TGTGCCAGCAGCGTAGGGTCAGCCAATGAGCAGTTCTTC. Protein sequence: CASSVGSANEQFF.

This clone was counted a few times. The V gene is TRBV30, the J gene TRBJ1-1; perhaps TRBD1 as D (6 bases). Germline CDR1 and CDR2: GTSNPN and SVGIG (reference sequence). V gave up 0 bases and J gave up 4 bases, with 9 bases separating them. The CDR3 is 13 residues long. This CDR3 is CAWSVGGLTEAFF. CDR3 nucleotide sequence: TGTGCCTGGAGTGTAGGGGGGCTCACTGAAGCTTTCTTT.

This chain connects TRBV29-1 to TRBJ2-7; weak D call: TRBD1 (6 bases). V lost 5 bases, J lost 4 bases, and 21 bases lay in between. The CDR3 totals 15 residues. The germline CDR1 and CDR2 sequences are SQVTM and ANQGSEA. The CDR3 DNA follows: TGCAGCGTTATCGCCACGACAGGCGCTCGGTACGAGCAGTACTTC. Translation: CSVIATTGARYEQYF.

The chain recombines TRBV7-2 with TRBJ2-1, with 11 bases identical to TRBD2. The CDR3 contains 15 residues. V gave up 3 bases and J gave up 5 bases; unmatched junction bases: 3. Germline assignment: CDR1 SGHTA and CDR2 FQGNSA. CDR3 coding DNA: TGTGCCAGCAGCTTGACTAGCGGGAAAAACAATGAGCAGTTCTTC. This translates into CASSLTSGKNNEQFF.

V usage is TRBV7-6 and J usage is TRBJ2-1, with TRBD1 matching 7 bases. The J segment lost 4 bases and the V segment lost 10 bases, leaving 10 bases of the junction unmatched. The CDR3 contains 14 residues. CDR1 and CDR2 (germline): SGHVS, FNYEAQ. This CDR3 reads CATTRQGVYNEQFF. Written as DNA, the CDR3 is TGTGCCACCACGAGACAGGGCGTGTACAATGAGCAGTTCTTC.

Here the CDR3 DNA reads TGTGCCAGCAGCTTTGGGGGTTTCGGGGAGCAGTACTTC. It is translated as CASSFGGFGEQYF. The chain employs TRBV5-4 and TRBJ2-7; TRBD1 or TRBD2 may be the D gene (5 bases each). Trimming stripped 2 bases from V and 7 bases from J, with 13 bases between. The germline V gene has CDR1 SGHNT and CDR2 YYREEE (reference sequence). The CDR3 is 13 amino acids.

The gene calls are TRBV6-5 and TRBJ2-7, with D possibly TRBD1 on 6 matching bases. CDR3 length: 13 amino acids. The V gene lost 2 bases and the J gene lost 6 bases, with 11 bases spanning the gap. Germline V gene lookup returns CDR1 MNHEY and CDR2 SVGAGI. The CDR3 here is CASSYGAQGEQYF. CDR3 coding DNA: TGTGCCAGCAGTTACGGGGCACAGGGCGAGCAGTACTTC.

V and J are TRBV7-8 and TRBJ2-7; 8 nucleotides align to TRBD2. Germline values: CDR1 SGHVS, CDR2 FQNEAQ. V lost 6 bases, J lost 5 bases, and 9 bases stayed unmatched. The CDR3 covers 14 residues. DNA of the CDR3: TGTGCCAGCAGTATAAGCGGGAGCGGGGACGAGCAGTACTTC. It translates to CASSISGSGDEQYF.

The CDR3 DNA reads TGTGCCAGCAGCGCCCCGGGACAGGGGAAGGCCGGGGAGCTGTTTTTT. As protein: CASSAPGQGKAGELFF. This chain connects TRBV9 to TRBJ2-2, with TRBD1 identical over 10 bases. Germline CDR1 and CDR2: SGDLS and YYNGEE. Trimming cost V 3 bases and J 6 bases; bases outside gene matches: 8. The CDR3 has 16 amino acids.

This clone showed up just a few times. The CDR3 nucleotides are TGTGCCAGCAGTAGTGACCGATGGGACAGGGAAACCTACGAGCAGTACTTC. It is translated as CASSSDRWDRETYEQYF. The chain carries TRBV25-1 and TRBJ2-7; TRBD1 agrees at 9 bases. This CDR3 has 17 amino acids. With 5 bases clipped from V and 2 bases from J, the junction kept 13 bases outside the gene matches. Germline V gene lookup returns CDR1 MGHDK and CDR2 SYGVNS.

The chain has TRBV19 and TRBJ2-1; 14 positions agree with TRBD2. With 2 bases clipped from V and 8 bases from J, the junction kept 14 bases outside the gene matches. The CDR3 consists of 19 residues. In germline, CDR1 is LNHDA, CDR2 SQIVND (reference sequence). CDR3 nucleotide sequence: TGTGCCAGTAGTATACAGCCGGGACTAGCGGGAGATTTCTTAGATGAGCAGTTCTTC. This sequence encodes CASSIQPGLAGDFLDEQFF.

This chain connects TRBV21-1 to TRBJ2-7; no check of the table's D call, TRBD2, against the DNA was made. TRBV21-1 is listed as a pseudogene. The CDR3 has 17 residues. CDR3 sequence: CASSKELAGYITYEQYF. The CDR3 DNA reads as TGTGCCAGCAGCAAAGAACTAGCGGGATACATTACCTACGAGCAGTACTTC.

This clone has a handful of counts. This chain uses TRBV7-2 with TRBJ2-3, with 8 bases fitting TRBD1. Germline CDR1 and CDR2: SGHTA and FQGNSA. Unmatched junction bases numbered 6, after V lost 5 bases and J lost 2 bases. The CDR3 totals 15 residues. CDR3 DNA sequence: TGTGCCAGCAGCCCAGGACAGGGCAACACAGATACGCAGTATTTT. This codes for CASSPGQGNTDTQYF.

For the CDR3, the DNA is TGTGCCAGCAGCGTAGGGTCAGAAGAAAAACTGTTTTTT. Protein product: CASSVGSEEKLFF. This sequence joins TRBV9 and TRBJ1-4; no reliable D call. The CDR3 spans 13 residues. The V end lost 0 bases, the J end lost 8 bases, and 8 bases lay between the germline ends. Germline CDR1 SGDLS, CDR2 YYNGEE. The variable domain in full, with the rest retrieved from reference TRBV9 and TRBJ1-4, is DSGVTQTPKHLITATGQRVTLRCSPRSGDLSVYWYQQSLDQGLQFLIQYYNGEERAKGNILERFSAQQFPDLHSELNLSSLELGDSALYFCASSVGSEEKLFFGSGTQLSVL.

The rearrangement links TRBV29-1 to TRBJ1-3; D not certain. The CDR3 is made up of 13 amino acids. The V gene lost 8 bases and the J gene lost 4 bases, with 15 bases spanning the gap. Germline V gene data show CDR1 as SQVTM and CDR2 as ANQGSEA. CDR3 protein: CSTAAGGGNTIYF. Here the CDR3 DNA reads TGCAGCACCGCCGCGGGAGGCGGAAACACCATATATTTT.

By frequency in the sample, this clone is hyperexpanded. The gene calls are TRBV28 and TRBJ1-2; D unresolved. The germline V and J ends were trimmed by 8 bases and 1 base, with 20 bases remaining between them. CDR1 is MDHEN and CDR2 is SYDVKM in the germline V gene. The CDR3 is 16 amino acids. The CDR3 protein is CASGLYPLDLNYGYTF. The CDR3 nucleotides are TGTGCCAGCGGCTTATATCCCTTGGACCTTAACTATGGCTACACCTTC.

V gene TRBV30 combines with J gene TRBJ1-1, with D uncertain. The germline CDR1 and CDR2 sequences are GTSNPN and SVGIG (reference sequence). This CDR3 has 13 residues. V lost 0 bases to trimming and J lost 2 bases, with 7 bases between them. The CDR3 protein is CAWSVEGNTEAFF. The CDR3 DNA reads TGTGCCTGGAGTGTAGAGGGAAACACTGAAGCTTTCTTT.

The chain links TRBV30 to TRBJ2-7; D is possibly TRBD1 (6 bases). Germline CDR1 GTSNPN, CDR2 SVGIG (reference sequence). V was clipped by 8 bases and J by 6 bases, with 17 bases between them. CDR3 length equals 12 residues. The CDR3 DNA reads TGTGCCGGGGACCTCACAGGGTCCGAGCAGTACTTC. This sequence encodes CAGDLTGSEQYF.

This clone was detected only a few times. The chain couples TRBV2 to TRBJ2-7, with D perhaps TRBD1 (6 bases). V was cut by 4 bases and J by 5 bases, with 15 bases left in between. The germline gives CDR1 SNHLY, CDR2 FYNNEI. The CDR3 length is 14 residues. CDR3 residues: CASSARGSPHEQYF. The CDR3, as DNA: TGTGCCAGCAGTGCGAGGGGGTCCCCCCACGAGCAGTACTTC.

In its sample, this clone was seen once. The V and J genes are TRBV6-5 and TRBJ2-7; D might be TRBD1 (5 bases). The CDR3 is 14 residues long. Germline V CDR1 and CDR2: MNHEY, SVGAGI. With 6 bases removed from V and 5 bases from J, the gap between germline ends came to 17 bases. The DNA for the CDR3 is TGTGCCAGCAGCGCCGAGACAGCACTGAACGAGCAGTACTTC. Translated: CASSAETALNEQYF.

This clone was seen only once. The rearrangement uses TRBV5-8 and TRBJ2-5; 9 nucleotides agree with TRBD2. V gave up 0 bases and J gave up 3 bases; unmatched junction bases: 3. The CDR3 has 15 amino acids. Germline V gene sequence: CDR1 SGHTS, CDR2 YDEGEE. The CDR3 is CASSLAPSGEETQYF. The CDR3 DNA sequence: TGTGCCAGCAGCTTGGCCCCTAGCGGGGAAGAGACCCAGTACTTC.

The CDR3 DNA is TGTGCCAGCAGTGTTATGGGGACAGCCAAAAACATTCAGTACTTC. Its protein is CASSVMGTAKNIQYF. The rearrangement joins TRBV2 to TRBJ2-4; D might be TRBD1 or TRBD2, each matching 5 bases. From germline, CDR1 is SNHLY and CDR2 FYNNEI. This CDR3 region has 15 residues. The V end was cut by 4 bases, the J end by 0 bases, with 10 bases between.